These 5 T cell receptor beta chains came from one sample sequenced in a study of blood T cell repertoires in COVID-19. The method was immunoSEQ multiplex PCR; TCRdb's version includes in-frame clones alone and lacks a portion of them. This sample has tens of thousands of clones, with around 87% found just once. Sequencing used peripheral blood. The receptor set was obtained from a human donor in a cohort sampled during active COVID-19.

Written as DNA, the CDR3 is TGTGCCAGCTCAGAACGACTAGCGGGCCGGAACAATGAGCAGTTCTTC. It specifies CASSERLAGRNNEQFF. This chain uses TRBV18 with TRBJ2-1; 10 bases agree with TRBD2. Germline V CDR1 and CDR2: KGHSH, LQKENI. The ends lost 5 bases at V and 5 bases at J; junction bases unmatched: 9. CDR3 length equals 16 residues.

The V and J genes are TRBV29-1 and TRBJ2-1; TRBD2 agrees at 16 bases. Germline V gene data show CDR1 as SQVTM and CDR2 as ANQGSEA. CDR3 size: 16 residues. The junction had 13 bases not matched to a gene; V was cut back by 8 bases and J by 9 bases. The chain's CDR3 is CSSRWGLAGGPSEQFF. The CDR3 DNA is TGCAGCTCTCGGTGGGGACTAGCGGGAGGGCCTAGTGAGCAGTTCTTC.

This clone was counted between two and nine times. For the CDR3, the DNA is TGTGCCAGCAGCTTACCACCCGGAGGGGGCCTCGTCGAGCAGTACTTC. Translation gives CASSLPPGGGLVEQYF. This chain joins TRBV7-9 and TRBJ2-7; possible D gene TRBD1, 7 bases. The V end lost 2 bases, the J end lost 6 bases, and 20 bases lay between the germline ends. Germline V gene data show CDR1 as SEHNR and CDR2 as FQNEAQ (reference sequence). The CDR3 has 16 amino acids.

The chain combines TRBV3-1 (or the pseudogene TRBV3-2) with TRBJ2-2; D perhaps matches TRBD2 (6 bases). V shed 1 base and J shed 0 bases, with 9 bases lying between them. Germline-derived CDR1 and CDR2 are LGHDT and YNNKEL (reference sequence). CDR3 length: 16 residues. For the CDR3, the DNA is TGTGCCAGCAGCCAAGTAGCGGTTACGAACACCGGGGAGCTGTTTTTT. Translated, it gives CASSQVAVTNTGELFF.

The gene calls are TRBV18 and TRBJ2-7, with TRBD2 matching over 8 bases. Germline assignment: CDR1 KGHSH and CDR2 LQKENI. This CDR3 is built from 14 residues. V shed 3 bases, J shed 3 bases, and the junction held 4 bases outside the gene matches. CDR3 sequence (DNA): TGTGCCAGCTCACCCGACGGGAGGGGCTACGAGCAGTACTTC. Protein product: CASSPDGRGYEQYF.